The entry below describes one TCR beta chain. The CDR3 extends over 15 amino acids. V shed 3 bases and J 4 bases; nucleotides not matched to a gene: 6. CDR1 and CDR2 (germline): KGHSH, LQKENI. This sample was included in a study of blood T cell repertoires in COVID-19. On the study more broadly: Italy, Spain and the United States were the sources of the convalescent and acute COVID-19 samples. PBMCs, B-cell-depleted T cells, or T cells were the source of the cDNA or gDNA that made up the material.

Authors' processing steps: Reference gene primer amplification in the assay estimated nucleated cell counts. Sequencing was performed with immunoSEQ multiplex PCR; in TCRdb, only in-frame clones are kept and a portion is missing. V and J calls and clone size are copied from that table; D and trimming were computed from the DNA. The sample holds around 18,000 clones, 89% seen once. The receptor was derived from a man aged 60 to 69 with active COVID-19. The sample taken for sequencing was peripheral blood. The chain is built from TRBV18 and TRBJ1-3; TRBD1 matches at 7 bases. CDR3 DNA: TGTGCCAGCTCACCTTCGGACAGGACGGGAAACACCATATATTTT. Translation: CASSPSDRTGNTIYF.